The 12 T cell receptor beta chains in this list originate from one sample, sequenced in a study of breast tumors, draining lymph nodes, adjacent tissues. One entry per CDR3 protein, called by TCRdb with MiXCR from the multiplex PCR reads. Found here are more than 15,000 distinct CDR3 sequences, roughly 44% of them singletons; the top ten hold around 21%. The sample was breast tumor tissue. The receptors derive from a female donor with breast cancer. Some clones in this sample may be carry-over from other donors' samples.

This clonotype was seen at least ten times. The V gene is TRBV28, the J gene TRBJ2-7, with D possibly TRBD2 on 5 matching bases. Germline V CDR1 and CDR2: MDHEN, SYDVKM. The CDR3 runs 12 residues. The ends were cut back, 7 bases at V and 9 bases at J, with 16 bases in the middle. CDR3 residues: CASTKTSGLQYF. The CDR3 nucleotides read TGTGCCAGCACTAAAACGTCGGGGTTGCAGTACTTC. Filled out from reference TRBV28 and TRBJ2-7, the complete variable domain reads DVKVTQSSRYLVKRTGEKVFLECVQDMDHENMFWYRQDPGLGLRLIYFSYDVKMKEKGDIPEGYSVSREKKERFSLILESASTNQTSMYLCASTKTSGLQYFGPGTRLTVT.

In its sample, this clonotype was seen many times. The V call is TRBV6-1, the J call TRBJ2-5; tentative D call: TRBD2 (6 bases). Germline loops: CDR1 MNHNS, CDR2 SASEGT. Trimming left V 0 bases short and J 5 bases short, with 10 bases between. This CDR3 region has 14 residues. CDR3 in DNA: TGTGCCAGCAGTGAAGCGACGGGGAGGGAGACCCAGTACTTC. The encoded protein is CASSEATGRETQYF.

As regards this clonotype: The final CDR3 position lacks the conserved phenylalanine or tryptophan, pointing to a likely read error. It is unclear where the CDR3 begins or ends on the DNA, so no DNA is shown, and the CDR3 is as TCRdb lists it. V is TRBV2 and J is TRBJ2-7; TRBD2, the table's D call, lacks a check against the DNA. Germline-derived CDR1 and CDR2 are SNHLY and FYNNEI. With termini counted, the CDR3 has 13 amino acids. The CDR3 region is CASSSGPGYDQPY.

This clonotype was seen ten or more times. DNA of the CDR3: TGTGCCAGCAGTCCCCGCCTGTGGCGGGAGAACCAAGAGACCCAGTACTTC. Translation gives CASSPRLWRENQETQYF. The chain couples TRBV6-4 to TRBJ2-5; 7 bases are a match to TRBD2. Per germline, CDR1 MRHNA and CDR2 SNTAGT. V shed 5 bases and J 0 bases; nucleotides not matched to a gene: 12. The CDR3 is made up of 17 amino acids.

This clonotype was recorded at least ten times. CDR3 protein: CASSGQGYGYTF. The CDR3 DNA reads TGTGCCAGCAGTGGGCAGGGGTATGGCTACACCTTC. The chain recombines TRBV25-1 with TRBJ1-2, with D perhaps TRBD1 (6 bases). The CDR3 has 12 residues. In germline, CDR1 is MGHDK, CDR2 SYGVNS. Deletions cut 4 bases from V and 5 bases from J, with 8 bases between.

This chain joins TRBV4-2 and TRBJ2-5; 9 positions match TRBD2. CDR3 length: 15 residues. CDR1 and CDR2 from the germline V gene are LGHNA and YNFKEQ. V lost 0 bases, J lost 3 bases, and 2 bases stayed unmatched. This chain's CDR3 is CASSQDASGEETQYF. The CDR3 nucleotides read TGTGCCAGCAGCCAAGATGCTAGCGGGGAAGAGACCCAGTACTTC.

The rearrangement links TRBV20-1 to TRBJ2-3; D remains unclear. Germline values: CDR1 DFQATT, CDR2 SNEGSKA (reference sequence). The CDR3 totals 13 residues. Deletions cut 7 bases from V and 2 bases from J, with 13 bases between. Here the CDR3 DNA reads TGCAGTGTGGGCCTAACTCCCACAGATACGCAGTATTTT. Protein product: CSVGLTPTDTQYF.

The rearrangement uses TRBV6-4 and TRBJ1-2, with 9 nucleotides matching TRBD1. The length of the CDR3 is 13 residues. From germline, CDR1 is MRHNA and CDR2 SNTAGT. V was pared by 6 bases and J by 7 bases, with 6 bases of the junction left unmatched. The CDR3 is CASSADRGGGYTF. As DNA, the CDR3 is TGTGCCAGCAGCGCGGACAGGGGAGGTGGCTACACCTTC.

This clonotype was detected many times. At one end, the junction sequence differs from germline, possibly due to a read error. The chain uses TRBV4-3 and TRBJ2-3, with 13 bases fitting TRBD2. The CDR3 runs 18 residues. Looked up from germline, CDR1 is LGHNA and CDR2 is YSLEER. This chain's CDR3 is CASGQRLLAGGGTDTQYF. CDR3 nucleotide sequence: TGCGCCAGCGGCCAAAGATTACTAGCGGGAGGGGGCACAGATACGCAGTATTTT.

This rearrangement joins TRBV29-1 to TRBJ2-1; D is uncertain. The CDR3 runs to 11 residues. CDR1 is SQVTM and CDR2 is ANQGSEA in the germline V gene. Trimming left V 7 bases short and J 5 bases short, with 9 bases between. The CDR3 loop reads CSALRDNEQFF. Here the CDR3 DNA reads TGCAGCGCCCTCCGGGACAATGAGCAGTTCTTC.

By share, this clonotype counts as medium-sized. CDR3 protein: CASSPTVQGLSPLHF. DNA for the CDR3: TGTGCCAGCAGCCCTACGGTCCAGGGGCTTTCACCCCTCCACTTT. This chain links TRBV5-8 with TRBJ1-6; tentatively, D is TRBD1 (6 bases). The CDR3 length is 15 residues. The V end was cut by 4 bases, the J end by 9 bases, with 17 bases between. The germline V gene has CDR1 SGHTS and CDR2 YDEGEE.

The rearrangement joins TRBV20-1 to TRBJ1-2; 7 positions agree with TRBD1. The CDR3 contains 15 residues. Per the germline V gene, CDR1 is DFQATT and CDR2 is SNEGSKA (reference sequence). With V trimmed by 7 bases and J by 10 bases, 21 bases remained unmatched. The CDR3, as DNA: TGCAGTGTACAGGGACAGAGCCGCGACTATTTGACCTACACCTTC. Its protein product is CSVQGQSRDYLTYTF.